These 6 T cell receptor beta chains share one sample of origin, sequenced in a study of cytomegalovirus exposure and HLA in healthy donors. PCR amplification relied on 60 Vbeta primers (plus 13 Jbeta primers). Assay: immunoSEQ multiplex PCR; the TCRdb copy retains only in-frame clones and omits some. This table has 140,000 to 150,000 clones, about two thirds appearing once. The sequenced material came from PBMCs. Source of these receptors: a man between 35 and 55 years old in good health and CMV-seronegative.

This chain joins TRBV12-5 and TRBJ1-5, with no clear D. Per the germline V gene, CDR1 is LGHNT and CDR2 is FRNRAP. V lost 4 bases and J 1 base, leaving 20 bases between the germline ends. CDR3 length: 18 amino acids. CDR3 in amino acids: CASGSQAVMTGSNQPQHF. The CDR3 DNA reads TGTGCTAGTGGTTCCCAGGCCGTGATGACGGGGAGCAATCAGCCCCAGCATTTT.

The count of this clone is one. The rearrangement uses TRBV7-9 and TRBJ2-1; D remains ambiguous. Deletions cut 3 bases from V and 10 bases from J, with 10 bases between. Germline CDR1 and CDR2: SEHNR and FQNEAQ (reference sequence). The CDR3 totals 12 residues. This CDR3 reads CASSFPGSEQFF. CDR3 coding DNA: TGTGCCAGCAGCTTCCCGGGTTCGGAGCAGTTCTTC.

The gene calls are TRBV28 and TRBJ1-5; a possible D gene is TRBD1 (6 bases). The CDR3 contains 15 residues. Germline values: CDR1 MDHEN, CDR2 SYDVKM. V was shortened by 6 bases and J by 1 base, with 13 bases between the two germline ends. CDR3 in amino acids: CASSKGGRSNQPQHF. DNA for the CDR3: TGTGCCAGCAGCAAAGGGGGTCGGAGCAATCAGCCCCAGCATTTT.

This rearrangement joins TRBV28 to TRBJ1-2; TRBD1 might be the D (6 bases). The CDR3 is 15 residues long. The germline gives CDR1 MDHEN, CDR2 SYDVKM. The ends were cut back, 1 base at V and 2 bases at J, with 11 bases in the middle. For the CDR3, the DNA is TGTGCCAGCAGTTTATCCCCAGACAGGAACTATGGCTACACCTTC. It specifies CASSLSPDRNYGYTF.

This sequence joins TRBV6-1 and TRBJ2-4; D possibly corresponds to TRBD1 (6 bases). The V and J ends lost 7 bases and 6 bases respectively, with 10 bases between them. Germline V CDR1 and CDR2: MNHNS, SASEGT. This CDR3 comprises 12 residues. The CDR3 protein is CASTNRANIQYF. Written as DNA, the CDR3 is TGTGCCAGCACGAACAGGGCAAACATTCAGTACTTC.

This sequence joins TRBV2 and TRBJ1-3, with a weak D call TRBD1 (6 bases). V was shortened by 7 bases and J by 4 bases, with 11 bases between the two germline ends. Germline CDR1 and CDR2: SNHLY and FYNNEI. The CDR3 loop spans 13 amino acids. CDR3 DNA: TGTGCCAGCACGGGGGGGGGCGGAAACACCATATATTTT. Amino acid sequence: CASTGGGGNTIYF.